A single TCR beta chain is shown here with its context. The sample is drawn from a study of PD-1 blockade in classical Hodgkin lymphoma. Background on the study: Patients were administered nivolumab (3 mg/kg intravenously) every 2 weeks.

The table came from immunoSEQ multiplex PCR; TCRdb's copy has only in-frame clones and leaves some out. Of around 65,000 clones listed, approximately 92% are singletons. All trial patients relapsed after autologous stem cell transplantation. The CDR3 contains 14 residues. The germline gives CDR1 SGHVS, CDR2 FQNEAQ. V was shortened by 3 bases and J by 7 bases, with 15 bases between the two germline ends. The sequencing used peripheral blood mononuclear cells (PBMCs), collected at baseline. The TCR sequence derives from a human donor with classical Hodgkin lymphoma. This sequence joins TRBV7-8 and TRBJ1-2, with a weak D call TRBD1 (5 bases). For the CDR3, the DNA is TGTGCCAGCAGCTTGGAACGTTTTCAGGGTGGCTACACCTTC. This translates into CASSLERFQGGYTF.